These T cell receptor beta chains were read from a single sample in a study of cytomegalovirus exposure and HLA in healthy donors. The data were produced by immunoSEQ multiplex PCR, yet TCRdb's version contains in-frame clones alone and is incomplete. The data show about 140,000 clones, roughly 70% seen once. Sequenced sample: PBMCs. The receptor set was obtained from a human donor in good health. CDR3s include the opening cysteine and the closing phenylalanine or tryptophan. A D gene is named only where the DNA matches it firmly. A row's size may be missing; if present it is once, few, many or a size class.

j_call v_call clone_size d_call cdr3_aa cdr3_nt
TRBJ1-2 TRBV7-8 NA TRBD1 CASSLGQGYGYTF TGTGCCAGCAGCCTCGGACAGGGCTATGGCTACACCTTC
TRBJ2-7 TRBV9 NA NA CASSVDGRSSYEQYF TGTGCCAGCAGCGTAGATGGGAGGAGCTCCTACGAGCAGTACTTC
TRBJ2-7 TRBV19 NA TRBD2 CASRTPSGSSYEQYF TGTGCCAGTAGGACCCCGAGCGGGAGCTCCTACGAGCAGTACTTC
TRBJ1-2 TRBV5-6 NA NA CASTPGEINYGYTF TGTGCCAGCACCCCAGGGGAAATTAACTATGGCTACACCTTC
TRBJ2-2 TRBV5-1 NA NA CASSLKGGNTGELFF TGCGCCAGCAGCTTGAAAGGCGGGAACACCGGGGAGCTGTTTTTT
TRBJ2-5 TRBV18 NA TRBD2 CASSRLAGGPEYF TGTGCCAGCTCACGGCTAGCGGGAGGGCCGGAGTACTTC
TRBJ1-5 TRBV19 NA NA CATSGTRDQPQHF TGTGCCACCTCCGGGACAAGAGATCAGCCCCAGCATTTT
TRBJ1-1 TRBV2 few TRBD1 CASPREQGAMNTEAFF TGTGCCAGCCCTAGGGAACAGGGGGCGATGAACACTGAAGCTTTCTTT
TRBJ2-7 TRBV18 few NA CASSPRGYEQYF TGTGCCAGCTCACCTAGGGGATACGAGCAGTACTTC
TRBJ2-7 TRBV10-3 NA TRBD2 CAIGGTSGSRGSYEQYF TGTGCCATCGGGGGGACTAGCGGATCCAGAGGCTCCTACGAGCAGTACTTC
TRBJ1-5 TRBV14 NA NA CASSRQSNQPQHF TGTGCCAGCAGCCGGCAAAGCAATCAGCCCCAGCATTTT
TRBJ2-5 TRBV2 NA NA CASSAPGTRQETQYF TGTGCCAGCAGTGCTCCGGGGACAAGACAGGAGACCCAGTACTTC
TRBJ2-7 TRBV9 NA TRBD2 CASSPSLRTSGTYEQYF TGTGCCAGCAGCCCATCCCTCCGGACTAGCGGGACCTACGAGCAGTACTTC
TRBJ1-5 TRBV19 NA NA CASSIGASSNQPQHF TGTGCCAGTAGTATAGGGGCAAGCAGCAATCAGCCCCAGCATTTT
TRBJ1-1 TRBV4-1 NA TRBD1 CASSHLPTGGIEAFF TGCGCCAGCAGCCACCTCCCGACAGGGGGCATCGAAGCTTTCTTT
TRBJ2-7 TRBV2 NA TRBD1 CASSDGTGSYEQYF TGTGCCAGCAGTGATGGGACAGGGTCATACGAGCAGTACTTC
TRBJ1-1 TRBV18 NA TRBD1 CASGQDLNTEAFF TGTGCCAGCGGACAGGATTTGAACACTGAAGCTTTCTTT
TRBJ2-7 TRBV5-1 NA NA CASSLTDGRTSGQYF TGCGCCAGCAGCTTGACGGACGGCCGAACCAGCGGGCAGTACTTC
TRBJ2-1 TRBV28 NA NA CASLAERLAGDEQFF TGTGCCAGCCTGGCCGAACGCTTGGCCGGGGATGAGCAGTTCTTC
TRBJ2-1 TRBV7-2 NA TRBD2 CASSLGGLISGRAGNEQFF TGTGCCAGCAGCTTAGGAGGCCTAATCAGCGGGAGGGCCGGCAATGAGCAGTTCTTC
TRBJ2-2 TRBV23-1 NA NA CASSQSWTDNTGELFF TGCGCCAGCAGTCAATCCTGGACAGACAACACCGGGGAGCTGTTTTTT
TRBJ2-6 TRBV29-1 few TRBD1 CSALKTGSDSGANVLTF TGCAGCGCCTTAAAGACAGGGTCCGACTCTGGGGCCAACGTCCTGACTTTC
TRBJ2-2 TRBV28 NA TRBD1 CASDRADTGELFF TGTGCCAGCGACAGGGCCGACACCGGGGAGCTGTTTTTT
TRBJ1-1 TRBV11-2 NA TRBD1 CASSWGTVLMNTEAFF TGTGCCAGCAGCTGGGGGACAGTATTAATGAACACTGAAGCTTTCTTT
TRBJ2-7 TRBV21-1 NA NA CASSSSAEGTGPYEQYF TGTGCCAGCAGCTCAAGCGCGGAGGGGACAGGGCCCTACGAGCAGTACTTC
TRBJ1-5 TRBV4-1 few NA CASSPPSGHNQPQHF TGCGCCAGCAGCCCTCCCAGCGGGCACAATCAGCCCCAGCATTTT
TRBJ2-7 TRBV6-5 NA NA CASSNRDIYEQYF TGTGCCAGCAGTAACCGGGACATCTACGAGCAGTACTTC
TRBJ1-1 TRBV13 few NA CASSLDQGGTEAFF TGTGCCAGCAGCTTAGATCAGGGAGGCACTGAAGCTTTCTTT
TRBJ2-7 TRBV7-8 few TRBD2 CASSPGRVPSYEQYF TGTGCCAGCAGCCCGGGGAGGGTTCCCTCCTACGAGCAGTACTTC
TRBJ1-2 TRBV19 NA NA CASSIMRSAGYGYTF TGTGCCAGTAGTATTATGAGGAGCGCCGGCTATGGCTACACCTTC
TRBJ2-1 TRBV4-1 NA NA CASSQYQGYNEQFF TGCGCCAGCAGCCAATACCAGGGGTACAATGAGCAGTTCTTC
TRBJ1-2 TRBV29-1 NA NA CSVDTKATGGGYTF TGCAGCGTTGACACAAAGGCCACGGGGGGTGGCTACACCTTC
TRBJ1-1 TRBV19 NA TRBD1 CASSTRDRDEAFF TGTGCCAGTAGTACCCGAGACAGGGATGAAGCTTTCTTT